A selection of T cell receptor beta chains follows, all from one sample in a study of cytomegalovirus exposure and HLA in healthy donors. The data were produced by immunoSEQ multiplex PCR, yet TCRdb's version contains in-frame clones alone and is incomplete. The table has 150,000 to 170,000 clones, roughly 74% seen once. Sequencing input: PBMCs. Receptor source: a man between 18 and 29 years old in good health and CMV-seronegative. The CDR3 runs from the conserved cysteine through the conserved F or W.

j_call | v_call | cdr3_aa
TRBJ2-2 | TRBV28 | CASSSGRRTGVYTGELFF
TRBJ2-7 | TRBV6-1 | CASSEALGGTGVSEQYF
TRBJ2-2 | TRBV19 | CASTPGGFTGELFF
TRBJ2-2 | TRBV11-1 | CASSFRQGNTGELFF
TRBJ2-5 | TRBV5-1 | CASSVGQGIEETQYF
TRBJ1-1 | TRBV4-1 | CASSRDRGNTEAFF
TRBJ1-2 | TRBV11-2 | CASSLGTVYGYTF
TRBJ2-7 | TRBV7-2 | CASSRGGGSYEQYF
TRBJ2-1 | TRBV2 | CASSPLAGAYNEQFF
TRBJ2-3 | TRBV27 | CASSPQGLAGGSSDTQYF
TRBJ2-3 | TRBV13 | CASSLGRGGKTDTQYF
TRBJ2-3 | TRBV2 | CASSSGTGGTDTQYF
TRBJ2-6 | TRBV6-4 | CASTWTGEVSGANGLTF
TRBJ2-3 | TRBV5-4 | CASSPLQRGVLTDTQYF
TRBJ2-3 | TRBV2 | CASRPLEDTQYF
TRBJ2-7 | TRBV10-3 | CAIRPLGSHEQYF
TRBJ1-4 | TRBV20-1 | CSAPQYEKLFF
TRBJ1-1 | TRBV5-5 | CASSFFGGGNTEAFF
TRBJ2-1 | TRBV5-4 | CASSLALASGSSYNEQFF
TRBJ1-6 | TRBV4-3 | CASSQLTDRVDSPLHF
TRBJ2-7 | TRBV27 | CASSPQGSALEQYF
TRBJ1-2 | TRBV28 | CASSRDRGYGYTF
TRBJ2-5 | TRBV7-9 | CASNPGETQYF
TRBJ2-5 | TRBV6-5 | CASTPGGQSLGTQYF
TRBJ1-4 | TRBV27 | CASSEVGHATNEKLFF
TRBJ2-5 | TRBV2 | CASSGRPGSQETQYF
TRBJ2-3 | TRBV4-3 | CASSQGLVGGAGTDTQYF
TRBJ2-1 | TRBV4-1 | CASSYPGTGYNEQFF
TRBJ2-7 | TRBV27 | CASTPSGTGSYEQYF
TRBJ1-2 | TRBV2 | CASSAPGQGIYGYTF
TRBJ1-4 | TRBV4-1 | CASSQELPTTNEKLFF
TRBJ2-3 | TRBV4-3 | CASSQEILLLRTDTQYF
TRBJ1-1 | TRBV5-5 | CASSFVGGEAFF
TRBJ2-6 | TRBV29-1 | CSVAGQGWNSGANGLTF
TRBJ1-1 | TRBV28 | CASRMGTGLMNTEAFF
TRBJ1-1 | TRBV6-6 | CASSPNRGEVNTEAFF
TRBJ2-7 | TRBV27 | CASSFSGGTYEQYF
TRBJ2-3 | TRBV6-5 | CASSYSGRVTDTQYF
TRBJ2-7 | TRBV11-2 | CASSPLQSYEQYF
TRBJ2-4 | TRBV7-2 | CASSFILAGGPGNSQYF
TRBJ1-5 | TRBV2 | CASGRESGNQPQHF
TRBJ1-2 | TRBV28 | CASSLGQPPGYTF
TRBJ2-2 | TRBV5-1 | CASRVTVNTGELFF
TRBJ1-4 | TRBV6-5 | CASSYDPQGGEKLFF
TRBJ1-4 | TRBV6-1 | CASSETGGRYEKLFF
TRBJ2-2 | TRBV6-5 | CASSSWWGGDTGELFF
TRBJ1-5 | TRBV2 | CAASTGDQPQHF
TRBJ1-1 | TRBV4-2 | CASSQDPRWQGDTEAFF
TRBJ2-1 | TRBV11-2 | CASSQGQGSEQFF
TRBJ2-3 | TRBV4-2 | CASSPWAGGHDTQYF
TRBJ1-3 | TRBV2 | CASGRWGRKGNTIYF
TRBJ2-7 | TRBV25-1 | CASSQTGLTYEQYF
TRBJ1-3 | TRBV5-6 | CASSLPGSGNTIYF
TRBJ2-2 | TRBV29-1 | CSVVRGGKTGELFF
TRBJ1-4 | TRBV2 | CASRGDTGKLFF